This TCR beta chain was documented in a study of T-cell reconstitution after alpha-beta-depleted transplantation in children. Unique molecular identifiers were incorporated during preparation of the TCRbeta library. Via MiXCR, TCRdb re-called the PCR reads, giving one row per CDR3 protein. The sample lists under 450,000 distinct CDR3 sequences; 15% to 20% were seen once. CDR3 size: 14 residues. Germline CDR1 SGHTA, CDR2 FQGNSA. V lost 2 bases and J lost 5, with 10 bases in between. The chain carries TRBV7-2 and TRBJ2-4, with D maybe TRBD1 (6 bases). This receptor was obtained from a boy under two years old who had a stem cell transplant for Wiskott-Aldrich syndrome, so the T cells may come from the graft donor. The input for sequencing was PBMCs, mostly from graft donor cells, taken 360 days after TCRalphabeta/CD19-depleted stem cell transplant. The CDR3 sequence is CASSLQQGENIQYF. In nucleotides, the CDR3 is TGTGCCAGCAGCTTACAACAGGGTGAAAACATTCAGTACTTC. The full variable domain, in which reference TRBV7-2 and TRBJ2-4 provide the parts outside the CDR3, is GAGVSQSPSNKVTEKGKDVELRCDPISGHTALYWYRQSLGQGLEFLIYFQGNSAPDKSGLPSDRFSAERTGGSVSTLTIQRTQQEDSAVYLCASSLQQGENIQYFGAGTRLSVL.